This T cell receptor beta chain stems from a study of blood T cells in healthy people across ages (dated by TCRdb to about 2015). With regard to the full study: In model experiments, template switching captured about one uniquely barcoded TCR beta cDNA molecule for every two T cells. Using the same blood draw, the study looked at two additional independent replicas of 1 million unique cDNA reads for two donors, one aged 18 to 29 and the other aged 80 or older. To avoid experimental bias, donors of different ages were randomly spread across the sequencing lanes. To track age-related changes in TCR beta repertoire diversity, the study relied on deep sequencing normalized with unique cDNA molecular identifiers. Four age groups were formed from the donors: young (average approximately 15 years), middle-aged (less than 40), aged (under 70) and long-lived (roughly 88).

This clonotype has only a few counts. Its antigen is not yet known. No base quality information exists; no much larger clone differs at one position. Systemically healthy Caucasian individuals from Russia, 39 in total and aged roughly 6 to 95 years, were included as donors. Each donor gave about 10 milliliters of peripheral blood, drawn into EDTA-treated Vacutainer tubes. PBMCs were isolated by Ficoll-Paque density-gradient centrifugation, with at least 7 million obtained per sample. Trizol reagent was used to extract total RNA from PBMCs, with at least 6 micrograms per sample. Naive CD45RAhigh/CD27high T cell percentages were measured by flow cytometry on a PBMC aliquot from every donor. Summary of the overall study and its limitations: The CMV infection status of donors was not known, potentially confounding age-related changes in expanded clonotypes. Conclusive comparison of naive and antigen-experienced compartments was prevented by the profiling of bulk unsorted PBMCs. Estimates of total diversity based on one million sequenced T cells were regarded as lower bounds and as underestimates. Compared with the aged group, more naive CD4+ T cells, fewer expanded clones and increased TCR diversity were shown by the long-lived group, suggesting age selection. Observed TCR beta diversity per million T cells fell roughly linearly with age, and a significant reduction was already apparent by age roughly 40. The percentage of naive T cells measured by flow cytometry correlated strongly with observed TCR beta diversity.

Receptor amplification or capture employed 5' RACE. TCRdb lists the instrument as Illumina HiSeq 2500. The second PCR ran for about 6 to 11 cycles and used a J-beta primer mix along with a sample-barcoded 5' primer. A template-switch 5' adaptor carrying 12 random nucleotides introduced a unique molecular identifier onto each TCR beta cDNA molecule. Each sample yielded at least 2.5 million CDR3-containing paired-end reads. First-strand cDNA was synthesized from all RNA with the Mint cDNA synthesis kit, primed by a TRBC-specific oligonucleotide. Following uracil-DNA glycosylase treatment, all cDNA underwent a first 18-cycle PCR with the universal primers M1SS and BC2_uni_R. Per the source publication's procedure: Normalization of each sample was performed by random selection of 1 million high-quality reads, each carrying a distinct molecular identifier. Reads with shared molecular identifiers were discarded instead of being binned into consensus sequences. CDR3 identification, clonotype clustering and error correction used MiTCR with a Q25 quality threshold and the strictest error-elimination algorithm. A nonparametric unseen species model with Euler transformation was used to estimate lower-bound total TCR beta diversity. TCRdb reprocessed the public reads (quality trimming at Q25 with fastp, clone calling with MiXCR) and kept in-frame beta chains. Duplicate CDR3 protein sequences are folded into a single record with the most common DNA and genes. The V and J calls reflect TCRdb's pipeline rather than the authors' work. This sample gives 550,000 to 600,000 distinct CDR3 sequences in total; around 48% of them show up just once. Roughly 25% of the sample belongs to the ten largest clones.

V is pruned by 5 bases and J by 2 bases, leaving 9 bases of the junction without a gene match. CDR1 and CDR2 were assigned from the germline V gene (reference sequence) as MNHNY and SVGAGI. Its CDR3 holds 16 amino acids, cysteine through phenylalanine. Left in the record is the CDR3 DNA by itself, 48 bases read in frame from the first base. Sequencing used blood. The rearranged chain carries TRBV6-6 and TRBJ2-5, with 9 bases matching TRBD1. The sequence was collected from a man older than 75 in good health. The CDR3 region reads CASSHAGQGGQETQYF. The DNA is TGTGCCAGCAGTCACGCGGGACAGGGAGGTCAAGAGACCCAGTACTTC.